This T cell receptor beta chain was captured by sequencing in a study of T cells in Graves' hyperthyroidism and ophthalmopathy. Across the whole study: Blood was drawn when the patient was first diagnosed and still untreated.

What was amplified from RNA transcripts were TCR beta CDR3 regions. Primed by the HTBI set, a first-round RT-PCR was run on the TCR CDR3. TCRdb used MiXCR to reprocess the multiplex PCR reads, holding one entry per CDR3 protein. The table includes roughly 300,000 distinct CDR3 sequences, approximately 14% detected once. V dropped 2 bases and J dropped 2 bases, with 12 bases sitting between them. The germline CDR1 and CDR2 sequences are SQVTM and ANQGSEA. This CDR3 is 14 amino acids long. With a duration under 2 months, the hyperthyroidism was newly diagnosed in patients aged 18 to 65. The TCR was taken from a woman aged 25 to 39 with Graves' hyperthyroidism. The J gene is TRBJ1-1, the V gene TRBV29-1; D might be TRBD1 (6 bases). Sequencing was performed on blood. CDR3 loop: CSVETGFGNTEAFF. The CDR3 DNA reads TGCAGCGTTGAAACAGGGTTCGGAAACACTGAAGCTTTCTTT.